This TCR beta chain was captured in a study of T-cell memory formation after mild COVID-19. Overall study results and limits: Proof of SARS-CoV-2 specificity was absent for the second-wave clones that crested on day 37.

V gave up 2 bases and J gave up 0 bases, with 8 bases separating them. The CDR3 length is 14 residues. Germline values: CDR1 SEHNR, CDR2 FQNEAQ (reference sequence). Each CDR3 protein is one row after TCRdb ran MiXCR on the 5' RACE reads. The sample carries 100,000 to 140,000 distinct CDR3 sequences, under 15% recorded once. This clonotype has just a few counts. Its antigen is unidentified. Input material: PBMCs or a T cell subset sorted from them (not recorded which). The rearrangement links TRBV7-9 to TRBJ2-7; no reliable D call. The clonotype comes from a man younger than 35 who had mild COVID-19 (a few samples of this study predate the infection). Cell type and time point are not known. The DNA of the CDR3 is TGTGCCAGCAGCTTAATCGCCAGCTCCTACGAGCAGTACTTC. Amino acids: CASSLIASSYEQYF.